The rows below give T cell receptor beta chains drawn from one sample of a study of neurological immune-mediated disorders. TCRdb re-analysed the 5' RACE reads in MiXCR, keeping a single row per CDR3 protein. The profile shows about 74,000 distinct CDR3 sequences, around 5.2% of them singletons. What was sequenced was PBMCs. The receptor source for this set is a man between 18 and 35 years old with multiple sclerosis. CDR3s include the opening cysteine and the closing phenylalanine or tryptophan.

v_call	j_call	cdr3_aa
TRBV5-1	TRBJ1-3	CASTPGLSGNTIYF
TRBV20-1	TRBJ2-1	CSASGGTSGRYEQFF
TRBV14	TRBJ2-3	CASSQRERGADTQYF
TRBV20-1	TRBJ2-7	CSARGLAPQYF
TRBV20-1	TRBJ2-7	CSASGGLGRLEQYF
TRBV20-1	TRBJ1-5	CSAVMSNQPQHF
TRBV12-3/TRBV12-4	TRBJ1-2	CASSLGVGDGTYGYTF
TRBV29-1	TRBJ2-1	CSVGGGQVYEQFF
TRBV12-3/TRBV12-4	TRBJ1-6	CASSPSGANSPLHF
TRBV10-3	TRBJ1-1	CAISEPVNTEAFF
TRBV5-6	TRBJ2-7	CASSLLLAATYEQYF
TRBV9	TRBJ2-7	CASSDETSGEQYF
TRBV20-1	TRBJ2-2	CSARGSGGRNTGELFF
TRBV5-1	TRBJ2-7	CASSPFGQGVGYEQYF
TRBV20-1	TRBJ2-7	CSATSIAGGYEQYF
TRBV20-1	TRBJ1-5	CSVGRDPYHSNQPQHF